A selection of T cell receptor beta chains follows, all from one sample in a study of blood T cells in healthy people across ages. TCRdb redid the calling of the 5' RACE reads with MiXCR, one entry per CDR3 protein. The sample carries about 970,000 distinct CDR3 sequences, around 54% recorded once. The sequenced sample consisted of blood. The receptors come from a woman in her sixties or seventies in good health. Each CDR3 is given with its conserved first and last residue. The order of the fields is CDR3 length, J gene, clone size, V gene, D gene, CDR3 DNA, CDR3 protein. The D gene is left open where the match is weak. A clone size is listed for some rows: how often the clone was seen (once, few, many), or a class if it is expanded.

cdr3_length: 13; j_call: TRBJ2-7; clone_size: many; v_call: TRBV7-2; d_call: NA; cdr3_nt: TGTGCCAGCAGCGTAACAGCAACCTACGAGCAGTACTTC; cdr3_aa: CASSVTATYEQYF
cdr3_length: 15; j_call: TRBJ1-5; clone_size: few; v_call: TRBV7-9; d_call: NA; cdr3_nt: TGTGCCAGCAGCCAGGGGAGGGTGTCAAATCAGCCCCAGCATTTT; cdr3_aa: CASSQGRVSNQPQHF
cdr3_length: 18; j_call: TRBJ2-1; clone_size: NA; v_call: TRBV6-5; d_call: TRBD2; cdr3_nt: TGTGCCAGCAGTTACTCGATTATGAGGACTAGCGGGAGACATGAGCAGTTCTTC; cdr3_aa: CASSYSIMRTSGRHEQFF
cdr3_length: 16; j_call: TRBJ2-3; clone_size: NA; v_call: TRBV12-3/TRBV12-4; d_call: TRBD2; cdr3_nt: TGTGCCAGCAGTCGGCATAGCGGGCTCAACACAGATACGCAGTATTTT; cdr3_aa: CASSRHSGLNTDTQYF
cdr3_length: 14; j_call: TRBJ2-3; clone_size: few; v_call: TRBV29-1; d_call: NA; cdr3_nt: TGCAGCGCAAACCTACTCGGCGGCACAGATACGCAGTATTTT; cdr3_aa: CSANLLGGTDTQYF
cdr3_length: 15; j_call: TRBJ1-5; clone_size: NA; v_call: TRBV6-1; d_call: TRBD1; cdr3_nt: TGTGCCAGCAGTCGCTCGGACAGGGGTAATCAGCCCCAGCATTTT; cdr3_aa: CASSRSDRGNQPQHF
cdr3_length: 15; j_call: TRBJ2-5; clone_size: many; v_call: TRBV27; d_call: TRBD1; cdr3_nt: TGTGCCAGCAGAGTCGCAACAGGGGGGTGGGAGACCCAGTACTTC; cdr3_aa: CASRVATGGWETQYF
cdr3_length: 14; j_call: TRBJ2-3; clone_size: few; v_call: TRBV20-1; d_call: TRBD2; cdr3_nt: TGCAGTGCTAGCCTTGCGGGAGTTATAGATACGCAGTATTTT; cdr3_aa: CSASLAGVIDTQYF
cdr3_length: 14; j_call: TRBJ2-7; clone_size: NA; v_call: TRBV5-1; d_call: TRBD1; cdr3_nt: TGCGCCAGCGAGCTGGGACAGGGTCAGCGCGAGCAGTACTTC; cdr3_aa: CASELGQGQREQYF
cdr3_length: 16; j_call: TRBJ2-2; clone_size: NA; v_call: TRBV5-1; d_call: NA; cdr3_nt: TGCGCCAGCAGCTTACAAGGAAGCATGAACACCGGGGAGCTGTTTTTT; cdr3_aa: CASSLQGSMNTGELFF
cdr3_length: 14; j_call: TRBJ2-5; clone_size: few; v_call: TRBV5-1; d_call: NA; cdr3_nt: TGCGCCAGCAGCTCGGGGACACCTCTTGAGACCCAGTACTTC; cdr3_aa: CASSSGTPLETQYF
cdr3_length: 12; j_call: TRBJ2-5; clone_size: NA; v_call: TRBV30; d_call: NA; cdr3_nt: TGTGCCTGGAGTGTGCTTCAAGAGACCCAGTACTTC; cdr3_aa: CAWSVLQETQYF
cdr3_length: 14; j_call: TRBJ2-7; clone_size: NA; v_call: TRBV6-6; d_call: TRBD2; cdr3_nt: TGTGCCAGCACCCTAGCGGGAGGCCGCGACGAGCAGTACTTC; cdr3_aa: CASTLAGGRDEQYF
cdr3_length: 15; j_call: TRBJ2-1; clone_size: few; v_call: TRBV5-1; d_call: NA; cdr3_nt: TGCGCCAGCAGCCCCCGGCAAAGCTCCTACAATGAGCAGTTCTTC; cdr3_aa: CASSPRQSSYNEQFF
cdr3_length: 16; j_call: TRBJ2-7; clone_size: NA; v_call: TRBV11-1; d_call: NA; cdr3_nt: TGTGCCAGCGGGCCCCAATTAGGGGTGCGCTCCTACGAGCAGTACTTC; cdr3_aa: CASGPQLGVRSYEQYF
cdr3_length: 13; j_call: TRBJ1-1; clone_size: NA; v_call: TRBV29-1; d_call: NA; cdr3_nt: TGCAGCGGGCGAAAAGATTTGAACACTGAAGCTTTCTTT; cdr3_aa: CSGRKDLNTEAFF
cdr3_length: 16; j_call: TRBJ2-4; clone_size: NA; v_call: TRBV7-9; d_call: NA; cdr3_nt: TGTGCCAGCAGCTTCGGTAGCGCCCCAGGTCGATACGAGCGGTACTTC; cdr3_aa: CASSFGSAPGRYERYF
cdr3_length: 17; j_call: TRBJ2-7; clone_size: few; v_call: TRBV28; d_call: NA; cdr3_nt: TGTGCCAGCAGTTCCACCGGTGGATTTCCGTTACCCTACGAGCAGTACTTC; cdr3_aa: CASSSTGGFPLPYEQYF
cdr3_length: 15; j_call: TRBJ2-7; clone_size: NA; v_call: TRBV4-1; d_call: TRBD1; cdr3_nt: TGCGCCAGCAGCCAGGTGGACAGGGGGCAATACGAGCAGTACTTC; cdr3_aa: CASSQVDRGQYEQYF
cdr3_length: 17; j_call: TRBJ2-1; clone_size: NA; v_call: TRBV6-1; d_call: NA; cdr3_nt: TGTGCCAGCAGTGAAAGGGAGCGGAGGAGCTCCTACAATGAGCAGTTCTTC; cdr3_aa: CASSERERRSSYNEQFF
cdr3_length: 14; j_call: TRBJ1-6; clone_size: NA; v_call: TRBV6-1; d_call: TRBD1; cdr3_nt: TGTGCCAGCATGGCGGGACAGGGCCTGTCACCCCTCCACTTT; cdr3_aa: CASMAGQGLSPLHF
cdr3_length: 12; j_call: TRBJ2-7; clone_size: many; v_call: TRBV29-1; d_call: TRBD1; cdr3_nt: TGCAGCGTGCCGGGACAGGGGTTCGAGCAGTACTTC; cdr3_aa: CSVPGQGFEQYF
cdr3_length: 16; j_call: TRBJ2-1; clone_size: NA; v_call: TRBV5-6; d_call: TRBD1; cdr3_nt: TGTGCCAGCACCCACCCAAGGGGGCGGATTAACAATGAGCAGTTCTTC; cdr3_aa: CASTHPRGRINNEQFF
cdr3_length: 13; j_call: TRBJ1-2; clone_size: NA; v_call: TRBV12-3/TRBV12-4; d_call: NA; cdr3_nt: TGTGCCAGCAGTTTTAACGGTGACCGTGGCTACACCTTC; cdr3_aa: CASSFNGDRGYTF
cdr3_length: 11; j_call: TRBJ2-1; clone_size: few; v_call: TRBV29-1; d_call: NA; cdr3_nt: TGCAGCACCTCTAGGTACAATGAGCAGTTCTTC; cdr3_aa: CSTSRYNEQFF
cdr3_length: 14; j_call: TRBJ2-3; clone_size: few; v_call: TRBV5-5; d_call: NA; cdr3_nt: TGTGCCAGCAGCTTGATGGTGGTCGCAGATACGCAGTATTTT; cdr3_aa: CASSLMVVADTQYF
cdr3_length: 13; j_call: TRBJ1-4; clone_size: NA; v_call: TRBV20-1; d_call: NA; cdr3_nt: TGCAGTGCTGGAGTGAGGGGAGGGGAAAAACTGTTTTTT; cdr3_aa: CSAGVRGGEKLFF
cdr3_length: 13; j_call: TRBJ2-3; clone_size: NA; v_call: TRBV20-1; d_call: TRBD1; cdr3_nt: TGTAGTGCTCCCGACAGGGACACAGATACGCAGTATTTT; cdr3_aa: CSAPDRDTDTQYF
cdr3_length: 15; j_call: TRBJ2-7; clone_size: NA; v_call: TRBV21-1; d_call: NA; cdr3_nt: TGTGCCAGCAGCAAAAATGGGTGGGGATACGATGAGCAGTACTTC; cdr3_aa: CASSKNGWGYDEQYF
cdr3_length: 16; j_call: TRBJ2-1; clone_size: NA; v_call: TRBV7-2; d_call: TRBD2; cdr3_nt: TGTGCCAGCAGCTGGGCTAGCGGGGAACCCTACAATGAGCAGTTCTTC; cdr3_aa: CASSWASGEPYNEQFF
cdr3_length: 15; j_call: TRBJ2-7; clone_size: NA; v_call: TRBV20-1; d_call: TRBD2; cdr3_nt: TGCAGTGCTAGAGATCGGCTAGCGGGAGTTCGCGAGCAGTACTTC; cdr3_aa: CSARDRLAGVREQYF
cdr3_length: 19; j_call: TRBJ2-1; clone_size: NA; v_call: TRBV29-1; d_call: NA; cdr3_nt: TGCAGCGCCTTACCACCCGGGACAAAGGTGCTACGGAGGAGAAATGAGCAGTTCTTC; cdr3_aa: CSALPPGTKVLRRRNEQFF
cdr3_length: 18; j_call: TRBJ1-2; clone_size: NA; v_call: TRBV14; d_call: NA; cdr3_nt: TGTGCCAGCAGCCGGGGCAGGCCCGACTTATTAGCTAACTATGGCTACACCTTC; cdr3_aa: CASSRGRPDLLANYGYTF
cdr3_length: 15; j_call: TRBJ2-6; clone_size: NA; v_call: TRBV5-1; d_call: NA; cdr3_nt: TGCGCCAGCAGCTTGATAGGGCCCGGGACCAACGTCCTGACTTTC; cdr3_aa: CASSLIGPGTNVLTF
cdr3_length: 11; j_call: TRBJ2-5; clone_size: NA; v_call: TRBV7-2; d_call: NA; cdr3_nt: TGTGCCAGCAGCTTATCGAGGAGCCAGTACTTC; cdr3_aa: CASSLSRSQYF
cdr3_length: 14; j_call: TRBJ2-1; clone_size: NA; v_call: TRBV28; d_call: NA; cdr3_nt: TGTGCCAGCAGTCCCTTAAGGGGGATCGGTGAGCAGTTCTTC; cdr3_aa: CASSPLRGIGEQFF
cdr3_length: 14; j_call: TRBJ2-5; clone_size: once; v_call: TRBV20-1; d_call: TRBD2; cdr3_nt: TGCAGTGCCCTGGCTAGCGGGAGAAGGGGGACCCAGTACTTC; cdr3_aa: CSALASGRRGTQYF
cdr3_length: 15; j_call: TRBJ2-2; clone_size: few; v_call: TRBV5-1; d_call: NA; cdr3_nt: TGCGCCAGCAGCTGGAGAGGGGGTGACACCGGGGAGCTGTTTTTT; cdr3_aa: CASSWRGGDTGELFF
cdr3_length: 15; j_call: TRBJ2-1; clone_size: many; v_call: TRBV28; d_call: TRBD2; cdr3_nt: TGTGCCAGCAGTTTTATCAGCGGGGGGTACAATGAGCAGTTCTTC; cdr3_aa: CASSFISGGYNEQFF
cdr3_length: 15; j_call: TRBJ2-7; clone_size: NA; v_call: TRBV7-2; d_call: NA; cdr3_nt: TGTGCCAGCAGCTTAGGTGCCAGTTCTCCCTACGAGCAGTACTTC; cdr3_aa: CASSLGASSPYEQYF
cdr3_length: 11; j_call: TRBJ2-7; clone_size: many; v_call: TRBV7-2; d_call: NA; cdr3_nt: TGTGCCAGCAGTGCCTCCTACGAGCAGTACTTC; cdr3_aa: CASSASYEQYF
cdr3_length: 14; j_call: TRBJ1-1; clone_size: NA; v_call: TRBV20-1; d_call: TRBD1; cdr3_nt: TGCAGTGCGAACCGGGACAGGTGGGACACTGAAGCTTTCTTT; cdr3_aa: CSANRDRWDTEAFF